This T cell receptor (beta chain) was sequenced in a study of immune evolution from preneoplasia to lung adenocarcinoma. General study results and limits: Highest clonality occurred in KRAS-mutant, not EGFR-mutant or double wild-type, nodules. Later-stage lesions seemingly showed higher T cell density and diversity than normal lung. From normal lung to invasive adenocarcinoma, top clone frequencies appeared to decrease.

The method was immunoSEQ multiplex PCR; TCRdb's version includes in-frame clones alone and lacks a portion of them. The sample lists about 11,000 clones, approximately 90% seen once, with around 3.5% in the top ten. V lost 4 bases, J lost 1 base, and 10 bases lay in between. The germline CDR1 and CDR2 sequences are MGHRA and YSYEKL. CDR3 length: 14 amino acids. As concerns this clone: Its matching antigen is unknown.

This receptor was identified in a person between 65 and 79 years old with invasive lung adenocarcinoma. The chain joins TRBV4-1 to TRBJ1-1, with D perhaps matching TRBD1 (5 bases). Sequencing used FFPE invasive lung adenocarcinoma tissue. The CDR3 sequence: CASSLSRENTEAFF. For the CDR3, the DNA is TGCGCCAGCAGCCTTAGCAGGGAGAACACTGAAGCTTTCTTT.